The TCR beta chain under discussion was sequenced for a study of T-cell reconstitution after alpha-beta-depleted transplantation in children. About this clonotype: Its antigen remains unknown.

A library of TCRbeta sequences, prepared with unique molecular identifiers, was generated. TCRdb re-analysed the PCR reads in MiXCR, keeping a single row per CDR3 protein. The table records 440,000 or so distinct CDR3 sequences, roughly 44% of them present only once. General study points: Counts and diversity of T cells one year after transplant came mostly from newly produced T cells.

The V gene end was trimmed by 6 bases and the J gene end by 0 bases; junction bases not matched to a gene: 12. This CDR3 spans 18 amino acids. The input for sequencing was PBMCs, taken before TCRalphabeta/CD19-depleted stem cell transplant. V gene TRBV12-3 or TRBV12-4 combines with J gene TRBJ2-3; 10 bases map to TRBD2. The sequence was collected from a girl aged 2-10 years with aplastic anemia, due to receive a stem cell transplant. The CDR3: CASSRMRTSGNSTDTQYF. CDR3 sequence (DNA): TGTGCCAGCAGCCGAATGAGGACTAGCGGAAATAGCACAGATACGCAGTATTTT.